The entry below gives a single TCR beta chain sequence along with its context. Sequencing was performed with immunoSEQ multiplex PCR; in TCRdb, only in-frame clones are kept and a portion is missing. The data contain 96,000 or so clones, around 90% of them singletons. This record comes from a study of blood T cell repertoires in COVID-19. Study-wide context: Samples representing acute and convalescent COVID-19 were sourced from the United States, Italy and Spain.

Specimen: peripheral blood. This receptor was identified in a human donor with COVID-19, enrolled during active disease. The donor label of this sample is uncertain.

CDR3 sequence: CASSRDSPYGYTF. The CDR3 DNA is TGTGCCAGCAGCCGAGACAGCCCTTATGGCTACACCTTC. The chain recombines TRBV12-3 or TRBV12-4 with TRBJ1-2, with a tentative D call TRBD1 (5 bases). Trimming removed 6 bases at V and 5 bases at J, with 13 bases between. The CDR3 has 13 amino acids.